These T cell receptor beta chains were read from a single sample in a study of blood T cell repertoires in COVID-19. Clones were sequenced by immunoSEQ multiplex PCR, and TCRdb holds only the in-frame ones, with some missing. The table has 200,000 to 250,000 clones, about nine tenths seen once. The sample consisted of peripheral blood. The receptors were sampled from a man between 45 and 60 years old with acute or convalescent COVID-19. Both conserved end residues are part of each CDR3. Each record gives: clone size, CDR3 length, V gene, J gene, D gene, CDR3 DNA, CDR3 protein. D genes are given only for firm matches. Rows may omit the clone size; those that give it use once, few, many or a size class.

>-|15|TRBV7-9|TRBJ1-1|-
TGTGCCAGCAGCTTTGAGCGCCCAATGAACACTGAAGCTTTCTTT
CASSFERPMNTEAFF
>-|17|TRBV7-9|TRBJ1-2|TRBD1
TGTGCCAGCAGCTTAGCTGACCCGGGACAGTCTAACTATGGCTACACCTTC
CASSLADPGQSNYGYTF
>-|16|TRBV5-1|TRBJ1-2|TRBD1
TGCGCCAGCAGCATAGGACAGGGGGCAAAGCCCTATGGCTGCACCTTC
CASSIGQGAKPYGCTF
>few|20|TRBV27|TRBJ1-6|TRBD1
TGTGCCAGCAGTTCCCCCGGACAGGGGGCTTTCGGTTTCTTTAATTCACCCCTCCACTTT
CASSSPGQGAFGFFNSPLHF
>many|14|TRBV27|TRBJ2-7|-
TGTGCCAGCAGTTTGAGCAGGGATTCCTACGAGCAGTACTTC
CASSLSRDSYEQYF
>once|13|TRBV12-3/TRBV12-4|TRBJ1-5|-
TGTGCCAGCAGGAGCGGGCCGAATCAGCCCCAGCATTTT
CASRSGPNQPQHF
>once|15|TRBV5-5|TRBJ2-7|TRBD2
TGTGCCAGCAGCTTGGCGGCTAGCGGGGAATACGAGCAGTACTTC
CASSLAASGEYEQYF
>-|17|TRBV5-4|TRBJ2-3|TRBD2
TGTGCCAGCAGATTGGGAGGGTCTAGCGGGGACACAGATACGCAGTATTTT
CASRLGGSSGDTDTQYF
>-|13|TRBV6-5|TRBJ1-1|TRBD1
TGTGCCAGCAGTAACAGGGGCCGCGGCCGGGCTTTCTTT
CASSNRGRGRAFF
>-|16|TRBV7-6|TRBJ1-4|TRBD1
TGTGCCAGCAGCTCGGGACAGGGGCCACCAAGTAGTAAACTGTTTTTT
CASSSGQGPPSSKLFF
>-|16|TRBV2|TRBJ2-7|TRBD1
TGTGCCAGCACCTCTCCAGACAGGGCCTTCTCCTACGAGCAGTACTTC
CASTSPDRAFSYEQYF
>-|14|TRBV30|TRBJ1-5|-
TGTGCCTGGAGGGTGGGAGGGACCAATCAGCCCCAGCATTTT
CAWRVGGTNQPQHF
>once|14|TRBV5-1|TRBJ2-3|-
TGCGCCAGCAGCTTGGCAGGGGATACAGATACGCAGTATTTT
CASSLAGDTDTQYF
>-|14|TRBV9|TRBJ1-2|-
TGTGCCAGCAGCCGACCCAGACAAGACTATGGCTACACCTTC
CASSRPRQDYGYTF
>-|15|TRBV10-3|TRBJ1-6|TRBD1
TGTGCCATCAGCCAACAGGGGGCCGGGAATTCACCCCTCCACTTT
CAISQQGAGNSPLHF
>-|13|TRBV7-2|TRBJ2-1|TRBD1
TGTGCCAGCAGCTTAACAGGGGACAATGAGCAGTTCTTC
CASSLTGDNEQFF
>-|14|TRBV10-1|TRBJ1-1|-
TGCGCCAGCACTCGCACCCGGGAGAACACTGAAGCTTTCTTT
CASTRTRENTEAFF
>-|14|TRBV6-6|TRBJ2-2|TRBD1
TGTGCCACCTCCGGACAGGGGGCGATCGGGGAGCTGTTTTTT
CATSGQGAIGELFF
>-|16|TRBV6-1|TRBJ2-5|TRBD1
TGTGCCAGCAGTGAAAGGGACAGGGGGAGTTGGGAGACCCAGTACTTC
CASSERDRGSWETQYF
>-|15|TRBV3-1/TRBV3-2|TRBJ2-3|TRBD1
TGTGCCAGCAGCCTCAGGGACAGTAGCACAGATACGCAGTATTTT
CASSLRDSSTDTQYF
>-|14|TRBV6-5|TRBJ1-2|TRBD1
TGTGCCAGCAGGGGACAGCCGGCTAACTATGGCTACACCTTC
CASRGQPANYGYTF
>-|14|TRBV15|TRBJ1-6|TRBD1
TGTGCCACTCAGGGGGGTCCCTATAATTCACCCCTCCACTTT
CATQGGPYNSPLHF
>-|15|TRBV19|TRBJ2-7|TRBD1
TGTGCCAGCCGTGGGATGGACAGGGGGTACTACGAGCAGTACTTC
CASRGMDRGYYEQYF
>few|15|TRBV6-5|TRBJ2-2|TRBD2
TGTGCCAGCAGCCCCAGCGGGGTTCACACCGGGGAGCTGTTTTTT
CASSPSGVHTGELFF
>-|15|TRBV30|TRBJ2-2|-
TGTGCCTGGAGAACGACAGGAGCGAACACCGGGGAGCTGTTTTTT
CAWRTTGANTGELFF
>-|14|TRBV5-1|TRBJ2-5|TRBD2
TGCGCCAGCAGCGGGGGGGAGGCAGGAGAGACCCAGTACTTC
CASSGGEAGETQYF